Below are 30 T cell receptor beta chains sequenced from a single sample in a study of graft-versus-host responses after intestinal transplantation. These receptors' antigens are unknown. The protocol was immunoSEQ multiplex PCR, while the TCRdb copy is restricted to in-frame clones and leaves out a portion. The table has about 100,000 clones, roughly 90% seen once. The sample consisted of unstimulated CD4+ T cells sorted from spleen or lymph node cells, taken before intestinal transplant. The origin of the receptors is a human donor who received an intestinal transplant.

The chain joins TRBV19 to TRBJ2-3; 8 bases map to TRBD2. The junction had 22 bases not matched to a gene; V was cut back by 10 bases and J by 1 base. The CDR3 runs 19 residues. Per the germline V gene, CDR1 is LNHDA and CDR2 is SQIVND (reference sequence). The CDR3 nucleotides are TGTGCCACCAACCTCTACCTAGCGGGTCCCGATGGGGGCACAGATACGCAGTATTTT. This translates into CATNLYLAGPDGGTDTQYF.

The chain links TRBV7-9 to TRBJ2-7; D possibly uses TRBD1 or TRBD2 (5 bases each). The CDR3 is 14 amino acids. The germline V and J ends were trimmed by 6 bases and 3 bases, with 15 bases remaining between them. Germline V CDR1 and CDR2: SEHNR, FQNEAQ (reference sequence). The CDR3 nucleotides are TGTGCCAGCAGTCGTAAGGGACGACTCTACGAGCAGTACTTC. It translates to CASSRKGRLYEQYF.

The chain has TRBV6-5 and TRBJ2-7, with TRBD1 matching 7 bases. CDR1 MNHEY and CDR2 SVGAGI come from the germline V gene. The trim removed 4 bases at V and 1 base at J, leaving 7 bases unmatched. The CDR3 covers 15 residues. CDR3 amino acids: CASSSGTAVSYEQYF. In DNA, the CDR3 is TGTGCCAGCAGTTCCGGGACAGCGGTATCCTACGAGCAGTACTTC.

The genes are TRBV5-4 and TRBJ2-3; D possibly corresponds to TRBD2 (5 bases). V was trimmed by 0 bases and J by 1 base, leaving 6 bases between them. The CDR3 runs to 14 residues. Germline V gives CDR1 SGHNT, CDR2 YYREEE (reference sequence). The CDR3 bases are TGTGCCAGCAGCTTGGGTAGCGGCACAGATACGCAGTATTTT. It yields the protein CASSLGSGTDTQYF.

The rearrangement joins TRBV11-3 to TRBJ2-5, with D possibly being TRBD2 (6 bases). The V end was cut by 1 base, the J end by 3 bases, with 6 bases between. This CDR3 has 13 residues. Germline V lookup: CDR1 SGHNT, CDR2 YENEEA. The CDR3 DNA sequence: TGTGCCAGCAGCTTAGGGACTAAAGAGACCCAGTACTTC. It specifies CASSLGTKETQYF.

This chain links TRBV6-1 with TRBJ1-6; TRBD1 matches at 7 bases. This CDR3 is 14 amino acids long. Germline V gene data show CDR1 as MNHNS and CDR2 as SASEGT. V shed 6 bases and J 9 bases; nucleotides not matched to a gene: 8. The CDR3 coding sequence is TGTGCCAGCAGGGAACAGGGGTTCGGTTCACCCCTCCACTTT. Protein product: CASREQGFGSPLHF.

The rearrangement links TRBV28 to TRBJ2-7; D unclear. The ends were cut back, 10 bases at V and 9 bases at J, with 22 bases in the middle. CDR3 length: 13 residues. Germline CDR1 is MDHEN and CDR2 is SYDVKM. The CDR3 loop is CATTFRSLSVQYF. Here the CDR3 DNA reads TGTGCCACGACTTTTAGGAGTCTCTCGGTGCAGTACTTC.

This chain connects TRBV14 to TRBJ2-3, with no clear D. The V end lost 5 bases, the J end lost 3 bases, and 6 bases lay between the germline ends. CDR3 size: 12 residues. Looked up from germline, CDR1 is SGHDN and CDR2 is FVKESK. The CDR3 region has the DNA TGTGCCAGCAGCGCAGGAACAGATACGCAGTATTTT. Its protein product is CASSAGTDTQYF.

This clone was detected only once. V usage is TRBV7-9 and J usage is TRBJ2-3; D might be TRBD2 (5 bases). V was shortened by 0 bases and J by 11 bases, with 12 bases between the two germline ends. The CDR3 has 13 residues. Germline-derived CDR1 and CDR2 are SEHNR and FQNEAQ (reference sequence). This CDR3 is CASSLAFEGKQYF. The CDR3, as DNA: TGTGCCAGCAGCTTAGCGTTTGAGGGAAAGCAGTATTTT.

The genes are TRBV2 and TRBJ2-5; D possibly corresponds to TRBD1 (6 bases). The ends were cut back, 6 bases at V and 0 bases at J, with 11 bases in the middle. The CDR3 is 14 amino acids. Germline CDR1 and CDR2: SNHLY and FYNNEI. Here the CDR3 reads CASRRTEHQETQYF. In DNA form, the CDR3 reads TGTGCCAGCAGAAGGACAGAGCACCAAGAGACCCAGTACTTC.

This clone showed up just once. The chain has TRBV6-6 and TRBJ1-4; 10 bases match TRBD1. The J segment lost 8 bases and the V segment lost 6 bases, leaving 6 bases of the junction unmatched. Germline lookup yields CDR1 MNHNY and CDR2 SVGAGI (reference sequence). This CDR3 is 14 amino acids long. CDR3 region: CASSLRDRGEKLFF. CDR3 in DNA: TGTGCCAGCAGCCTCCGGGACAGGGGAGAAAAACTGTTTTTT.

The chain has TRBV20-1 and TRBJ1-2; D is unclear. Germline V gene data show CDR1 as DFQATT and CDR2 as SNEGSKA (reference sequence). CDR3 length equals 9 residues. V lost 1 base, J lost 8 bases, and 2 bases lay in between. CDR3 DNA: TGCAGTGCTAGAGCAGGCTACACCTTC. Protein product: CSARAGYTF.

The CDR3 here is CASSLLGGSEKLFF. The CDR3, as DNA: TGTGCCAGCAGCTTATTAGGGGGGAGTGAAAAACTGTTTTTT. V and J are TRBV7-2 and TRBJ1-4; D is possibly TRBD1 (6 bases). Per the germline V gene, CDR1 is SGHTA and CDR2 is FQGNSA. The CDR3 sequence is 14 residues long. V was trimmed by 2 bases and J by 7 bases, leaving 11 bases between them.

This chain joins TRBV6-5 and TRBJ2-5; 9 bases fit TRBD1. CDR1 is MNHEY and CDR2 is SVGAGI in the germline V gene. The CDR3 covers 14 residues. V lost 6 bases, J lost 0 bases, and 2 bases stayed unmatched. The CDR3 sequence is CASRRDRDQETQYF. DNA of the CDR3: TGTGCCAGCAGGAGGGACAGGGACCAAGAGACCCAGTACTTC.

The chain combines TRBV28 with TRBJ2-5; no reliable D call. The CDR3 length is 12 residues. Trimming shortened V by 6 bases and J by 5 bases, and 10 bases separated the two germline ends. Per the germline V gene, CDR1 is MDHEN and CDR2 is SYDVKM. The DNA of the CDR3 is TGTGCCAGCAGCGAGCTAGGGGAGACCCAGTACTTC. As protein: CASSELGETQYF.

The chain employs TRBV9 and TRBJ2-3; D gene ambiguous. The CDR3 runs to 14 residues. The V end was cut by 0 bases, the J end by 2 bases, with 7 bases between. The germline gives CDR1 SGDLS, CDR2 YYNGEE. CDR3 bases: TGTGCCAGCAGCGTAGAGCGAGACACAGATACGCAGTATTTT. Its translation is CASSVERDTDTQYF.

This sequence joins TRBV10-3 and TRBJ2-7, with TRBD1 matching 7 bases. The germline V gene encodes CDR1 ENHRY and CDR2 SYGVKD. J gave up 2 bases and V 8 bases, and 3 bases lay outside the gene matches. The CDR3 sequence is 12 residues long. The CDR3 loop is CAIRDRAYEQYF. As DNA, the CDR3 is TGTGCCATCCGGGACAGAGCCTACGAGCAGTACTTC.

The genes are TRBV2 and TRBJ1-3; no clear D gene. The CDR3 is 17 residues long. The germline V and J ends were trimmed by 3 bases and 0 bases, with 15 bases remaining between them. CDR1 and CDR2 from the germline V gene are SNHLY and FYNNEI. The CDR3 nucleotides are TGTGCCAGCAGTGATTTCGGGGATCCGAGCTCTGGAAACACCATATATTTT. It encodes CASSDFGDPSSGNTIYF. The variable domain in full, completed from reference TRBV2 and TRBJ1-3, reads EPEVTQTPSHQVTQMGQEVILRCVPISNHLYFYWYRQILGQKVEFLVSFYNNEISEKSEIFDDQFSVERPDGSNFTLKIRSTKLEDSAMYFCASSDFGDPSSGNTIYFGEGSWLTVV.

The CDR3, as DNA: TGCGCCAGCAGTCGCTCAGGGGGCGAGCCGCTTGAAAAACTGTTTTTT. Translating it yields CASSRSGGEPLEKLFF. The chain recombines TRBV10-2 with TRBJ1-4; 8 nucleotides agree with TRBD1. The V gene's germline CDR1 is WSHSY and CDR2 SAAADI. J was trimmed by 7 bases and V by 5 bases; bases with no gene match: 12. The CDR3 is 16 amino acids.

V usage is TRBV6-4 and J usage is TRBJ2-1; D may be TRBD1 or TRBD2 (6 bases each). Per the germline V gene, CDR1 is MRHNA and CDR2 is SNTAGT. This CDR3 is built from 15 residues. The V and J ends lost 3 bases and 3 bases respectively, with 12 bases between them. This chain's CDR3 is CASSDKGGGYNEQFF. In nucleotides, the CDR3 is TGTGCCAGCAGTGATAAGGGGGGCGGCTACAATGAGCAGTTCTTC.

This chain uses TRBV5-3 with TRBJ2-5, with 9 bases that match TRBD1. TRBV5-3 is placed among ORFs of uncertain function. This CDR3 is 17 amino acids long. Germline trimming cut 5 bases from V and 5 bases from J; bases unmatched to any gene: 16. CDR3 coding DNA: TGTGCCAGAAGATCTAATCCCGGGACAGGGATGAGCGAGACCCAGTACTTC. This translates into CARRSNPGTGMSETQYF.

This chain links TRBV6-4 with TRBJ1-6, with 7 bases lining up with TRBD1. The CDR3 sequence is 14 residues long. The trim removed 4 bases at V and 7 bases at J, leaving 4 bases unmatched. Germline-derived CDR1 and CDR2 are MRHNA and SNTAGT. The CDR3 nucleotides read TGTGCCAGCAGTGTCGAGACAGGGAATTCACCCCTCCACTTT. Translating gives CASSVETGNSPLHF.

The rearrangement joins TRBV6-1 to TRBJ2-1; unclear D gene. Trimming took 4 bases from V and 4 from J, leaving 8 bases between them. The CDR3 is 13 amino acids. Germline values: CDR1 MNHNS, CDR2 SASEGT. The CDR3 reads CASSASLYNEQFF. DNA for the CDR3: TGTGCCAGCAGTGCGTCCTTGTACAATGAGCAGTTCTTC.

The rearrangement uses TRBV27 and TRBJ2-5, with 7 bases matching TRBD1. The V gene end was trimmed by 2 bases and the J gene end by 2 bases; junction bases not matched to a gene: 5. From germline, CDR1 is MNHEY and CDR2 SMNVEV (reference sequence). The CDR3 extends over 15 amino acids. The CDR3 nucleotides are TGTGCCAGCAGTTTAAGGGGACAGCTACAAGAGACCCAGTACTTC. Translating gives CASSLRGQLQETQYF.

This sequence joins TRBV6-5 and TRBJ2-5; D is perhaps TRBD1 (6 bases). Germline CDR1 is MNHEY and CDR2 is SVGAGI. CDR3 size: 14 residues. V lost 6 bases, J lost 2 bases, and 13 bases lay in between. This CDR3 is CASRPTGKQETQYF. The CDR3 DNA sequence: TGTGCCAGCAGACCCACAGGGAAACAAGAGACCCAGTACTTC.

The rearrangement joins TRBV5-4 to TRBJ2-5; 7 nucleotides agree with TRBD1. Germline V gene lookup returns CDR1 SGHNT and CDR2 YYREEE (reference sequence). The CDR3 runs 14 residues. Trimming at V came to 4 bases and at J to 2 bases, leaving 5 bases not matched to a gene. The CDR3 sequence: CASSDWTGQETQYF. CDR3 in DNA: TGTGCCAGCAGCGATTGGACAGGACAAGAGACCCAGTACTTC.

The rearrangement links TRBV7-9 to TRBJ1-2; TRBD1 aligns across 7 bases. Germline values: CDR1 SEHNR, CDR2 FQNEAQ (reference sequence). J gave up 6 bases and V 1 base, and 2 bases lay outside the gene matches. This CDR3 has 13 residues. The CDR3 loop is CASSLEGTDGYTF. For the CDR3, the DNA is TGTGCCAGCAGCTTAGAAGGGACAGATGGCTACACCTTC.

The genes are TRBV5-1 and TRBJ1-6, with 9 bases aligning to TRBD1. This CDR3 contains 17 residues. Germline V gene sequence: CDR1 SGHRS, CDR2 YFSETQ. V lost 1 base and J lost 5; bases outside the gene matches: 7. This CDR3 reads CASSLNQQGANNSPLHF. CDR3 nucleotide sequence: TGCGCCAGCAGCTTGAACCAACAGGGGGCAAATAATTCACCCCTCCACTTT.

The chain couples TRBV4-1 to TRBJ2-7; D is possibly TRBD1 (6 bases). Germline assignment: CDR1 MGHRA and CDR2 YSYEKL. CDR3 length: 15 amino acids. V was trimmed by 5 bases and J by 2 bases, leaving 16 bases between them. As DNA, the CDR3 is TGCGCCAGCAGCTATACAACAGGGTATCCCTACGAGCAGTACTTC. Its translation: CASSYTTGYPYEQYF.

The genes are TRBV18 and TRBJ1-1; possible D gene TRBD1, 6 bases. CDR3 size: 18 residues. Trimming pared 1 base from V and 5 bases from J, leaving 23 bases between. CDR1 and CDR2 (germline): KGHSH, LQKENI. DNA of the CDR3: TGTGCCAGCTCACCACAGGTTCTGGGGGGGCGAGACGGGACTGAAGCTTTCTTT. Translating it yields CASSPQVLGGRDGTEAFF.